The clone carrying this TCR beta chain turned up a few times. This CDR3 contains 14 residues. The germline V gene has CDR1 LGHNA and CDR2 YNFKEQ. V was trimmed by 5 bases and J by 2 bases, leaving 12 bases between them. Here immunoSEQ multiplex PCR was the method, and the copy in TCRdb shows in-frame clones only, minus some. The sample lists approximately 99,000 clones, more than 85% seen once, with around 0.7% in the top ten. Sampling times: baseline, cycle 4 day 1, cycle 7 day 1. This record comes from a study of OX40 agonist ivuxolimab in advanced cancers. This material consisted of CD4+ or CD8+ T cells sorted from blood, taken in a trial of the OX40 agonist ivuxolimab. The chain combines TRBV4-2 with TRBJ1-2; no definite D call. The TCR sequence derives from an adult with an advanced solid tumor such as melanoma, head and neck, liver or kidney cancer. The CDR3 DNA reads as TGTGCCAGCAGCTTGGGAGGCAGCAACTATGGCTACACCTTC. It translates to CASSLGGSNYGYTF.